Each of the 32 T cell receptor beta chains below was sequenced from the same sample in a study of shared clonotypes between healthy human individuals. Measured with immunoSEQ multiplex PCR; TCRdb has only the in-frame clones, and not every one. Among approximately 320,000 clones listed, roughly 91% were seen once. Material for sequencing was memory CD8+ T cells sorted from blood. Specified subset: CD45RO+ cells pooled with CCR7-negative TemRA cells. These receptors all stem from a man between 18 and 29 years old in good health.

This chain joins TRBV4-3 and TRBJ2-3; TRBD2 matches 7 bases. CDR1 is LGHNA and CDR2 is YSLEER in the germline V gene. This CDR3 has 18 amino acids. V lost 0 bases and J lost 1; bases outside the gene matches: 10. The CDR3 spells CASSQDLSGRAGTDTQYF. The CDR3 DNA is TGCGCCAGCAGCCAAGATCTCTCGGGGAGGGCGGGCACAGATACGCAGTATTTT.

This sequence joins TRBV7-9 and TRBJ2-7, with D perhaps TRBD1 (5 bases). CDR3 length: 13 residues. Looked up from germline, CDR1 is SEHNR and CDR2 is FQNEAQ (reference sequence). V dropped 2 bases and J dropped 3 bases, with 8 bases sitting between them. The CDR3 loop reads CASSLSTDYEQYF. CDR3 sequence (DNA): TGTGCCAGCAGCTTATCGACAGACTACGAGCAGTACTTC.

The genes are TRBV7-9 and TRBJ2-7; D gene uncertain. V lost 0 bases and J 6 bases, leaving 18 bases between the germline ends. The CDR3 length is 16 residues. Germline CDR1 reads SEHNR; CDR2 reads FQNEAQ (reference sequence). The CDR3 nucleotides read TGTGCCAGCAGCTTAGCGTCGGTCCGGATAGTCAGCGAGCAGTACTTC. Its translation is CASSLASVRIVSEQYF. Full variable domain (outside the CDR3, taken from reference TRBV7-9 and TRBJ2-7): DTGVSQNPRHKITKRGQNVTFRCDPISEHNRLYWYRQTLGQGPEFLTYFQNEAQLEKSRLLSDRFSAERPKGSFSTLEIQRTEQGDSAMYLCASSLASVRIVSEQYFGPGTRLTVT.

The chain couples TRBV30 to TRBJ2-1, with 11 bases matching TRBD2. The CDR3 length is 14 residues. Trimming cost V 5 bases and J 3 bases; bases outside gene matches: 3. Germline assignment: CDR1 GTSNPN and CDR2 SVGIG (reference sequence). The CDR3 region is CAWEGLAVYNEQFF. CDR3 DNA: TGTGCCTGGGAGGGACTAGCGGTCTACAATGAGCAGTTCTTC.

This chain uses TRBV27 with TRBJ1-2; 8 bases are a match to TRBD1. V shed 1 base, J shed 8 bases, and the junction held 9 bases outside the gene matches. Looked up from germline, CDR1 is MNHEY and CDR2 is SMNVEV (reference sequence). The CDR3 has 15 amino acids. CDR3 in DNA: TGTGCCAGCAGTTTATTACAGGGGGAACTGCAGGGCTACACCTTC. Amino acids: CASSLLQGELQGYTF.

The genes are TRBV6-5 and TRBJ1-2, with D tentatively TRBD1 (5 bases). V lost 0 bases to trimming and J lost 4 bases, with 9 bases between them. This CDR3 comprises 14 residues. Germline values: CDR1 MNHEY, CDR2 SVGAGI. The CDR3 DNA is TGTGCCAGCAGTTACTCGGAGGGGCTCTATGGCTACACCTTC. It encodes CASSYSEGLYGYTF.

This clone was recorded many times. CDR3 region: CASGGGRTDTQYF. The DNA for the CDR3 is TGTGCCAGCGGAGGGGGCAGAACAGATACGCAGTATTTT. The V and J genes are TRBV7-9 and TRBJ2-3; a weak D match, TRBD1 (7 bases). CDR1 is SEHNR and CDR2 is FQNEAQ in the germline V gene (reference sequence). The CDR3 sequence is 13 residues long. V lost 8 bases and J lost 3, with 12 bases in between. Together with reference TRBV7-9 and TRBJ2-3, the CDR3 gives the full variable domain: DTGVSQNPRHKITKRGQNVTFRCDPISEHNRLYWYRQTLGQGPEFLTYFQNEAQLEKSRLLSDRFSAERPKGSFSTLEIQRTEQGDSAMYLCASGGGRTDTQYFGPGTRLTVL.

The chain is built from TRBV25-1 and TRBJ1-5; D remains ambiguous. Trimming shortened V by 1 base and J by 5 bases, and 9 bases separated the two germline ends. This CDR3 is 14 amino acids long. CDR1 and CDR2 (germline): MGHDK, SYGVNS. CDR3 DNA sequence: TGTGCCAGCAGTGAATTGCTGGGCGATCAGCCCCAGCATTTT. Translation gives CASSELLGDQPQHF.

The chain uses TRBV4-3 and TRBJ2-7; D might be TRBD1 (6 bases). V lost 3 bases to trimming and J lost 2 bases, with 29 bases between them. This CDR3 spans 20 amino acids. CDR1 and CDR2 (germline): LGHNA, YSLEER. CDR3 protein: CASSHLIGAEQATGAYEQYF. CDR3 DNA sequence: TGCGCCAGCAGCCACCTGATTGGGGCCGAGCAGGCGACAGGCGCCTACGAGCAGTACTTC.

This chain connects TRBV14 to TRBJ2-7; D is unclear. The V gene's germline CDR1 is SGHDN and CDR2 FVKESK. CDR3 length equals 14 residues. Between the trimmed V and J ends, which lost 4 bases and 4 bases, there was a span of 14 bases. The CDR3 loop reads CASSPSVPRYEQYF. In nucleotides, the CDR3 is TGTGCCAGCAGCCCCTCGGTTCCGAGGTACGAGCAGTACTTC.

In nucleotides, the CDR3 is TGTGCCAGCAGTTTATGGGGGATGAACACCGGGGAGCTGTTTTTT. It encodes CASSLWGMNTGELFF. This chain joins TRBV27 and TRBJ2-2; D is perhaps TRBD1 or TRBD2 (5 bases each). This CDR3 contains 15 residues. Germline CDR1 MNHEY, CDR2 SMNVEV (reference sequence). Trimming stripped 1 base from V and 1 base from J, with 7 bases between.

The chain couples TRBV10-2 to TRBJ2-1, with 7 bases matching TRBD1. The CDR3 covers 14 residues. With 5 bases clipped from V and 9 bases from J, the junction kept 10 bases outside the gene matches. Per germline, CDR1 WSHSY and CDR2 SAAADI. As DNA, the CDR3 is TGCGCCAGCAGTAAAACAGGGGCCAGGGGTGAGCAGTTCTTC. It specifies CASSKTGARGEQFF.

This sequence joins TRBV7-8 and TRBJ2-5, with TRBD1 as a possible D gene (5 bases). V dropped 5 bases and J dropped 3 bases, with 13 bases sitting between them. CDR3 length: 14 residues. From germline, CDR1 is SGHVS and CDR2 FQNEAQ. The CDR3 loop reads CASSLAGLKETQYF. The CDR3 coding sequence is TGTGCCAGCAGCCTGGCAGGGTTAAAAGAGACCCAGTACTTC.

The chain couples TRBV19 to TRBJ2-7, with 7 bases identical to TRBD1. J lost 3 bases, V lost 0 bases, and 5 bases had no gene match. Germline lookup yields CDR1 LNHDA and CDR2 SQIVND (reference sequence). This CDR3 has 15 amino acids. The CDR3 region is CASSIDGTGVYEQYF. In nucleotides, the CDR3 is TGTGCCAGTAGTATAGATGGCACAGGGGTCTACGAGCAGTACTTC.

The sample holds one count of this clone. This chain uses TRBV9 with TRBJ2-7, with D possibly being TRBD1 or TRBD2 (5 bases each). The CDR3 loop spans 16 amino acids. The germline CDR1 and CDR2 sequences are SGDLS and YYNGEE. Trimming took off 4 bases at V and 7 bases at J, with 24 bases between the two ends. CDR3 amino acids: CASSPETGTPPWEQYF. The CDR3 nucleotides read TGTGCCAGCAGCCCAGAAACCGGGACCCCGCCCTGGGAGCAGTACTTC.

The rearrangement uses TRBV7-9 and TRBJ2-3, with 13 bases aligning to TRBD2. Germline assignment: CDR1 SEHNR and CDR2 FQNEAQ (reference sequence). V lost 1 base to trimming and J lost 2 bases; unmatched junction nucleotides: 6. The CDR3 has 18 residues. The CDR3 region is CASSLVLAGGPDTDTQYF. CDR3 coding DNA: TGTGCCAGCAGCTTAGTACTAGCGGGAGGGCCTGACACAGATACGCAGTATTTT.

This clone has only one observation. V and J are TRBV11-2 and TRBJ2-1, with D perhaps matching TRBD2 (5 bases). CDR1 SGHAT and CDR2 FQNNGV come from the germline V gene. This CDR3 is 19 amino acids long. Trimming pared 0 bases from V and 0 bases from J, leaving 18 bases between. Here the CDR3 reads CASSLERTGLGSSYNEQFF. The CDR3 DNA sequence: TGTGCCAGCAGCTTAGAAAGGACCGGACTTGGGAGCTCCTACAATGAGCAGTTCTTC.

Here the CDR3 DNA reads TGTGCCAGCAGCGCCCTGAGCAGGAGCTCCTACAATGAGCAGTTCTTC. This codes for CASSALSRSSYNEQFF. V is TRBV11-2 and J is TRBJ2-1; D gene unclear. Per germline, CDR1 SGHAT and CDR2 FQNNGV. CDR3 length equals 16 residues. Trimming took 5 bases from V and 0 from J, leaving 14 bases between them.

This chain joins TRBV4-1 and TRBJ2-5; unclear D gene. V lost 1 base, J lost 5 bases, and 8 bases lay in between. CDR1 MGHRA and CDR2 YSYEKL come from the germline V gene. The CDR3 contains 13 residues. This CDR3 reads CASSQGNRETQYF. The CDR3 DNA follows: TGCGCCAGCAGCCAAGGGAATCGGGAGACCCAGTACTTC.

This chain uses TRBV7-9 with TRBJ2-1; 12 nucleotides match TRBD2. V shed 1 base and J 10 bases; nucleotides not matched to a gene: 2. Germline V gives CDR1 SEHNR, CDR2 FQNEAQ (reference sequence). The length of the CDR3 is 14 residues. The CDR3 DNA follows: TGTGCCAGCAGCTTAGGCCTAGCGGGAGGGGAGCAGTTCTTC. It codes for CASSLGLAGGEQFF.

This chain links TRBV28 with TRBJ2-7; the D gene is possibly TRBD2 (6 bases). CDR3 length equals 14 residues. Trimming shortened V by 2 bases and J by 3 bases, and 11 bases separated the two germline ends. CDR1 and CDR2 (germline): MDHEN, SYDVKM. The CDR3 DNA sequence: TGTGCCAGCAGTTTAGTGGCGGGGATCTACGAGCAGTACTTC. Amino acid sequence: CASSLVAGIYEQYF.

This clone was seen at least ten times. V and J are TRBV6-5 and TRBJ2-7; a possible D gene is TRBD1 (7 bases). With 6 bases removed from V and 0 bases from J, the gap between germline ends came to 15 bases. The CDR3 totals 15 residues. Germline V gene lookup returns CDR1 MNHEY and CDR2 SVGAGI. CDR3 DNA: TGTGCCAGCAGGGAGGGGGACAGCCTCTCCTACGAGCAGTACTTC. It yields the protein CASREGDSLSYEQYF.

The J gene is TRBJ2-2, the V gene TRBV6-5, with D possibly matching TRBD1 (5 bases). The V and J ends lost 0 bases and 6 bases respectively, with 11 bases between them. This CDR3 has 15 amino acids. Per germline, CDR1 MNHEY and CDR2 SVGAGI. The CDR3 here is CASSYSSGYAGELFF. The CDR3 bases are TGTGCCAGCAGTTACTCGTCAGGGTACGCCGGGGAGCTGTTTTTT.

V is TRBV7-9 and J is TRBJ2-3; either TRBD1 or TRBD2 may supply D (5 bases each). Germline V lookup: CDR1 SEHNR, CDR2 FQNEAQ (reference sequence). The CDR3 runs 15 residues. V lost 5 bases, J lost 1 base, and 13 bases lay in between. CDR3 sequence reads: CASSARRGRTDTQYF. CDR3 coding DNA: TGTGCCAGCAGCGCTCGTCGGGGCCGCACAGATACGCAGTATTTT.

This clone was found once. J is TRBJ2-1 and V is TRBV2; no definite D call. V was pared by 1 base and J by 0 bases, with 13 bases between. The CDR3 is 17 amino acids. Germline V CDR1 and CDR2: SNHLY, FYNNEI. The CDR3 loop is CASSEEPTPSSYNEQFF. The CDR3 DNA sequence: TGTGCCAGCAGTGAAGAGCCGACACCCAGCTCCTACAATGAGCAGTTCTTC.

This sequence joins TRBV4-3 and TRBJ2-7; D may correspond to TRBD1 or TRBD2 (6 bases each). The CDR3 extends over 17 amino acids. CDR1 LGHNA and CDR2 YSLEER come from the germline V gene. The V end was cut by 1 base, the J end by 3 bases, with 19 bases between. CDR3 residues: CASSQARGGSGDYEQYF. In nucleotides, the CDR3 is TGCGCCAGCAGCCAAGCACGAGGGGGGTCAGGGGACTACGAGCAGTACTTC.

CDR3 bases: TGTGCCAGCAGTTTAAGTGCTGGTGAAGCTTTCTTT. This codes for CASSLSAGEAFF. The chain carries TRBV28 and TRBJ1-1; D unclear. V lost 2 bases, J lost 7 bases, and 8 bases lay in between. CDR1 is MDHEN and CDR2 is SYDVKM in the germline V gene. CDR3 length: 12 amino acids.

The chain has TRBV15 and TRBJ2-7, with 7 nucleotides matching TRBD2. The V gene end was trimmed by 2 bases and the J gene end by 3 bases; junction bases not matched to a gene: 7. The CDR3 covers 15 residues. The germline V gene encodes CDR1 LNHNV and CDR2 YYDKDF (reference sequence). In DNA, the CDR3 is TGTGCCACCAGCAGAACCTTCGGGGGGATCTACGAGCAGTACTTC. Its protein product is CATSRTFGGIYEQYF.

This clone was observed once. The rearrangement joins TRBV4-3 to TRBJ2-7; 9 bases align to TRBD1. The germline V gene has CDR1 LGHNA and CDR2 YSLEER. CDR3 length equals 14 residues. The V and J ends lost 3 bases and 5 bases, in that order; junction bases with no gene match: 5. The CDR3 here is CASSHPGQGDEQYF. CDR3 DNA sequence: TGCGCCAGCAGCCATCCGGGACAGGGTGACGAGCAGTACTTC.

The chain joins TRBV10-1 to TRBJ2-1, with D possibly TRBD2 on 5 matching bases. Trimming cost V 2 bases and J 0 bases, with 8 bases left between them. Germline CDR1 WNHNN, CDR2 SYGVQD (reference sequence). The CDR3 totals 15 residues. CDR3 region: CASSEEADSYNEQFF. The CDR3 coding sequence is TGCGCCAGCAGTGAGGAAGCGGACTCCTACAATGAGCAGTTCTTC.

For this clone: Other DNA sequences from this sample encode an identical CDR3 as well. The chain combines TRBV4-1 with TRBJ2-7, with D maybe TRBD1 (6 bases). Trimming pared 0 bases from V and 1 base from J, leaving 10 bases between. The CDR3 is 15 residues long. Germline V gene lookup returns CDR1 MGHRA and CDR2 YSYEKL. CDR3 loop: CASSQEGQGSYEQYF. The DNA for the CDR3 is TGCGCCAGCAGCCAAGAGGGGCAGGGGTCCTACGAGCAGTACTTC.

The chain recombines TRBV11-2 with TRBJ2-5, with a possible D match to TRBD1 (5 bases). V was clipped by 3 bases and J by 1 base, with 15 bases between them. The CDR3 loop spans 16 amino acids. Germline V gene data show CDR1 as SGHAT and CDR2 as FQNNGV. The CDR3 nucleotides are TGTGCCAGCAGCTTCCCCCCCAGACAGAGCCAAGAGACCCAGTACTTC. Its translation is CASSFPPRQSQETQYF.